The 2 T cell receptor beta chains in this list originate from one sample, sequenced in a study of PD-1 blockade in classical Hodgkin lymphoma. TCRdb keeps only in-frame clones here, not all; method: immunoSEQ multiplex PCR. In the table there are around 25,000 clones, 70% to 85% of which are singletons. Time point here: cycle 4 day 1 (C4D1), after 5 to 7 weeks of nivolumab. Every patient had relapsed following autologous stem cell transplantation, and cohorts differed in brentuximab vedotin exposure. Here the sequenced sample was peripheral blood mononuclear cells (PBMCs), taken before the fourth cycle of nivolumab. These receptors all stem from a human donor with classical Hodgkin lymphoma.

The rearrangement uses TRBV11-2 and TRBJ2-2; a possible D gene is TRBD1 (6 bases). Trimming shortened V by 3 bases and J by 3 bases, and 11 bases separated the two germline ends. The germline gives CDR1 SGHAT, CDR2 FQNNGV. The CDR3 is made up of 15 amino acids. CDR3 in DNA: TGTGCCAGCAGCTTGCCCGGGACACACACCGGGGAGCTGTTTTTT. It specifies CASSLPGTHTGELFF.

The CDR3 DNA sequence: TGTGCCAGCAGCTCACAGGGGTTGGCTAATGAAAAACTGTTTTTT. It codes for CASSSQGLANEKLFF. The chain has TRBV5-4 and TRBJ1-4; 7 bases agree with TRBD1. The CDR3 is made up of 15 amino acids. Germline V lookup: CDR1 SGHNT, CDR2 YYREEE (reference sequence). V was pared by 3 bases and J by 3 bases, with 5 bases of the junction left unmatched.